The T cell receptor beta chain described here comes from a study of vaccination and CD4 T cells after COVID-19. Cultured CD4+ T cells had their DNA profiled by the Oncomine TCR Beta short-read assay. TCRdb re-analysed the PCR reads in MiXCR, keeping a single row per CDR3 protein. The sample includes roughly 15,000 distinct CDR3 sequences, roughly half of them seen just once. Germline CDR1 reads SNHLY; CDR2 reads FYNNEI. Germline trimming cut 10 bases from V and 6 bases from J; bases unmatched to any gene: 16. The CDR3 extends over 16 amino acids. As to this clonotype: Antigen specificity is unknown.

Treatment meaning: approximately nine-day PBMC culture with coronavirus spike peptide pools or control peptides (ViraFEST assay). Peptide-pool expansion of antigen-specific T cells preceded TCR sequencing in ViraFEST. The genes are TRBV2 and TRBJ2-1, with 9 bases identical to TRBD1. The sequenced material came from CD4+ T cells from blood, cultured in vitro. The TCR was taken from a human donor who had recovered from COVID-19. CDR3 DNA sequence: TGTGCCACCGAGGGTCGTTCCGGGACAGGGCTCAATGAGCAGTTCTTC. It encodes CATEGRSGTGLNEQFF.